The 4 T cell receptor beta chains below were found in one sample sequenced in a study of human T cells and chemical hapten exposure. Time point defined: patch test 1, 2 weeks after DPC sensitization. Treatment here: therapeutic diphenylcyclopropenone sensitization with weekly scalp DPC. TCRdb redid the calling of the RACE reads with MiXCR, one entry per CDR3 protein. The table lists fewer than 400,000 distinct CDR3 sequences, around 6.9% of them singletons. This material consisted of whole blood, taken in connection with sensitization to the hapten diphenylcyclopropenone (DPC). These receptors came from a woman aged 18-29 years with alopecia areata. Some clones in this sample may be carry-over from other donors' samples.

The chain employs TRBV11-2 and TRBJ2-6, with D possibly being TRBD1 (5 bases). This CDR3 has 16 residues. V was shortened by 2 bases and J by 3 bases, with 11 bases between the two germline ends. The germline CDR1 and CDR2 sequences are SGHAT and FQNNGV. DNA of the CDR3: TGTGCCAGCAGCTTAAGGGGCGCTAGTGGGGCCAACGTCCTGACTTTC. Amino acid sequence: CASSLRGASGANVLTF. Drawing the rest from reference TRBV11-2 and TRBJ2-6, the complete variable domain is EAGVAQSPRYKIIEKRQSVAFWCNPISGHATLYWYQQILGQGPKLLIQFQNNGVVDDSQLPKDRFSAERLKGVDSTLKIQPAKLEDSAVYLCASSLRGASGANVLTFGAGSRLTVL.

V usage is TRBV27 and J usage is TRBJ2-7; D is unclear. Per germline, CDR1 MNHEY and CDR2 SMNVEV (reference sequence). The CDR3 has 13 residues. V dropped 2 bases and J dropped 2 bases, with 7 bases sitting between them. The CDR3 region has the DNA TGTGCCAGCAGTTTACGACTTCCCTACGAGCAGTACTTC. The encoded protein is CASSLRLPYEQYF.

The chain is built from TRBV2 and TRBJ1-2, with D hard to call. V lost 8 bases and J lost 1, with 8 bases in between. Per the germline V gene, CDR1 is SNHLY and CDR2 is FYNNEI. This CDR3 is built from 12 residues. Here the CDR3 reads CASQDVNYGYTF. In DNA form, the CDR3 reads TGTGCCAGCCAGGACGTTAACTATGGCTACACCTTC.

This clonotype occurred many times. V gene TRBV11-1 combines with J gene TRBJ1-1; D perhaps matches TRBD1 (5 bases). The CDR3 runs 17 residues. Trimming cost V 1 base and J 0 bases, with 15 bases left between them. Germline-derived CDR1 and CDR2 are SGHAT and FQDESV (reference sequence). The CDR3 bases are TGTGCCAGCAGCTTAGATCCGATGGGCAGGGTGAACACTGAAGCTTTCTTT. Translated, it gives CASSLDPMGRVNTEAFF.